The rows below give T cell receptor beta chains drawn from one sample of a study of blood T cell repertoires in COVID-19. Sequencing used immunoSEQ multiplex PCR; TCRdb keeps in-frame clones, though not all of them. The sample lists 200,000 to 250,000 clones; over 70% were seen once. The sequenced sample consisted of peripheral blood. The source is a woman aged 70 to 79 with acute or convalescent COVID-19. The CDR3 runs from the conserved cysteine through the conserved F or W. The D gene is left open where the match is weak. A row's size may be missing; if present it is once, few, many or a size class.

J	D	V	size	CDR3	DNA
TRBJ2-3	TRBD2	TRBV7-3	NA	CASSLGLAGGTDTQYF	TGTGCCAGCAGCCTAGGACTAGCGGGGGGCACAGATACGCAGTATTTT
TRBJ2-1	TRBD2	TRBV5-1	NA	CASSLVASGTSYNEQFF	TGCGCCAGCAGCTTGGTGGCTAGCGGAACTTCCTACAATGAGCAGTTCTTC
TRBJ2-7	TRBD2	TRBV19	once	CASSPGLAGPYEQYF	TGTGCCAGTAGTCCGGGACTAGCGGGCCCCTACGAGCAGTACTTC
TRBJ1-5	TRBD1	TRBV28	once	CASIDRGVWEQPQHF	TGTGCCAGCATAGACAGGGGGGTTTGGGAGCAGCCCCAGCATTTT
TRBJ2-7	TRBD1	TRBV7-9	NA	CASSFSGQVSEQYF	TGTGCCAGCAGCTTCAGTGGACAGGTTTCCGAGCAGTACTTC
TRBJ1-4	NA	TRBV3-1/TRBV3-2	few	CASSPPTGRDEKLFF	TGTGCCAGCAGCCCACCGACAGGCAGGGATGAAAAACTGTTTTTT
TRBJ1-6	NA	TRBV5-6	few	CASSLGGIGGSYNSPLHF	TGTGCCAGCAGCTTAGGAGGGATTGGGGGCTCCTATAATTCACCCCTCCACTTT
TRBJ1-4	TRBD1	TRBV7-6	NA	CASSPSRGAYEKLFF	TGTGCCAGCAGCCCATCCAGGGGGGCGTATGAAAAACTGTTTTTT
TRBJ1-1	NA	TRBV6-1	few	CASSETGSTEAFF	TGTGCCAGCAGTGAAACTGGTTCCACTGAAGCTTTCTTT
TRBJ1-4	NA	TRBV18	NA	CASSPDLGDEKLFF	TGTGCCAGCTCACCGGACTTAGGCGATGAAAAACTGTTTTTT
TRBJ2-7	NA	TRBV2	NA	CASTRDFLSYEQYF	TGTGCCAGCACCCGGGACTTCCTATCCTACGAGCAGTACTTC
TRBJ1-1	TRBD1	TRBV19	NA	CASSSRQGGTEAFF	TGTGCCAGTAGTTCCAGACAGGGCGGAACTGAAGCTTTCTTT
TRBJ2-1	NA	TRBV6-1	NA	CASSDLAPSLGNEQFF	TGTGCCAGCAGTGATCTAGCACCCTCTCTCGGGAATGAGCAGTTCTTC
TRBJ2-2	NA	TRBV5-5	NA	CASSLTAGSGTGELFF	TGTGCCAGCAGCTTGACGGCCGGGAGTGGGACCGGGGAGCTGTTTTTT
TRBJ1-1	NA	TRBV29-1	few	CSVDNMNTEAFF	TGCAGCGTTGACAACATGAACACTGAAGCTTTCTTT
TRBJ1-6	TRBD1	TRBV28	NA	CASSLSAGQGRPSYNSPLHF	TGTGCCAGCAGTTTATCCGCGGGACAGGGGCGACCCTCCTATAATTCACCCCTCCACTTT
TRBJ2-2	NA	TRBV18	NA	CASSPTLNANTGELFF	TGTGCCAGCTCGCCGACTCTGAACGCGAACACCGGGGAGCTGTTTTTT
TRBJ1-6	NA	TRBV5-6	NA	CASSSTASNANSPLHF	TGTGCCAGCAGCTCGACAGCTTCTAATGCGAATTCACCCCTCCACTTT
TRBJ2-3	TRBD1	TRBV2	NA	CASSAGTGYTDTQYF	TGTGCCAGCAGTGCCGGGACAGGGTACACAGATACGCAGTATTTT
TRBJ1-2	TRBD1	TRBV5-1	NA	CASSPTRQGTYGYTF	TGCGCCAGCAGCCCTACGCGACAGGGGACTTATGGCTACACCTTC
TRBJ2-1	NA	TRBV12-3/TRBV12-4	NA	CASTSAYNEQFF	TGTGCCAGCACGTCGGCCTACAATGAGCAGTTCTTC
TRBJ1-1	TRBD1	TRBV5-1	NA	CASSLDPAGGFTEAFF	TGCGCCAGCAGCTTGGATCCGGCAGGGGGCTTCACTGAAGCTTTCTTT
TRBJ2-1	NA	TRBV29-1	NA	CSARTVLGWEQFF	TGCAGCGCCCGGACAGTCCTTGGGTGGGAGCAGTTCTTC
TRBJ1-1	NA	TRBV5-1	NA	CASGRGLNTEAFF	TGCGCCAGCGGGCGGGGTTTGAACACTGAAGCTTTCTTT
TRBJ1-5	TRBD1	TRBV2	few	CASTDRASNQPQHF	TGTGCCAGCACGGACAGGGCTAGCAATCAGCCCCAGCATTTT
TRBJ1-2	NA	TRBV5-3	NA	CARSLANGEGANYGYTF	TGTGCCAGAAGCTTGGCCAACGGAGAGGGTGCTAACTATGGCTACACCTTC
TRBJ2-2	NA	TRBV14	NA	CASSRGGNGAGELFF	TGTGCCAGCAGCCGAGGCGGGAACGGTGCCGGGGAGCTGTTTTTT
TRBJ1-2	NA	TRBV3-1/TRBV3-2	once	CASSQEGHSGGYTF	TGTGCCAGCAGCCAAGAGGGACACTCCGGTGGCTACACCTTC
TRBJ1-2	TRBD1	TRBV5-5	NA	CASSLVLQGATGYTF	TGTGCCAGCAGCTTGGTCCTGCAGGGGGCGACAGGCTACACCTTC
TRBJ2-2	NA	TRBV6-4	NA	CASSETPQGNTGELFF	TGTGCCAGCAGTGAAACCCCGCAGGGAAACACCGGGGAGCTGTTTTTT
TRBJ2-3	NA	TRBV9	NA	CASSPLTSTDTQYF	TGTGCCAGCAGCCCCCTGACTAGCACAGATACGCAGTATTTT
TRBJ2-5	TRBD2	TRBV19	NA	CASSFGTSGGQETQYF	TGTGCCAGTAGTTTCGGGACTAGCGGGGGTCAAGAGACCCAGTACTTC
TRBJ1-3	NA	TRBV28	NA	CASSPADTFSGNTIYF	TGTGCCAGCAGCCCCGCCGACACTTTCTCTGGAAACACCATATATTTT
TRBJ2-7	NA	TRBV6-1	few	CASSERADIYEQYF	TGTGCCAGCAGTGAAAGGGCGGACATCTACGAGCAGTACTTC
TRBJ2-1	TRBD2	TRBV6-5	NA	CASRRSSGAYNEQFF	TGTGCCAGCAGACGCTCTAGCGGAGCGTACAATGAGCAGTTCTTC
TRBJ2-5	TRBD2	TRBV7-3	NA	CASSSTSGAQETQYF	TGTGCCAGCAGCTCGACTAGCGGGGCCCAAGAGACCCAGTACTTC
TRBJ1-2	NA	TRBV5-1	NA	CASSPGEGFYGYTF	TGCGCCAGCAGCCCTGGGGAGGGATTCTATGGCTACACCTTC
TRBJ1-2	NA	TRBV28	NA	CASSLRQGLGYTF	TGTGCCAGCAGTTTACGCCAGGGGTTAGGCTACACCTTC
TRBJ1-2	NA	TRBV7-9	NA	CASSLATRHPGYTF	TGTGCCAGCAGCTTAGCTACCAGACATCCTGGCTACACCTTC
TRBJ2-1	TRBD2	TRBV5-4	NA	CASSLGGGRPYNEQFF	TGTGCCAGCAGCTTGGGTGGCGGGAGACCCTACAATGAGCAGTTCTTC
TRBJ2-5	NA	TRBV6-6	NA	CASSYRGEETQYF	TGTGCCAGCAGTTACAGGGGTGAGGAGACCCAGTACTTC
TRBJ2-7	NA	TRBV5-4	few	CASSPSKGRAYEQYF	TGTGCCAGCAGCCCCTCTAAGGGGCGCGCCTACGAGCAGTACTTC
TRBJ2-3	TRBD2	TRBV3-1/TRBV3-2	few	CASSLAGAGDTQYF	TGTGCCAGCAGCCTAGCGGGAGCTGGAGATACGCAGTATTTT
TRBJ2-5	NA	TRBV19	once	CASSADLEETQYF	TGTGCCAGTAGTGCGGACTTGGAAGAGACCCAGTACTTC
TRBJ1-1	NA	TRBV2	NA	CASSEMANTEAFF	TGTGCCAGCAGTGAAATGGCTAACACTGAAGCTTTCTTT
TRBJ1-5	NA	TRBV19	NA	CASSLRQNDQPQHF	TGTGCCAGTAGCCTTAGACAGAACGATCAGCCCCAGCATTTT
TRBJ1-1	TRBD1	TRBV5-6	NA	CASSYLQGSTEAFF	TGTGCCAGCAGTTACCTACAGGGGAGCACTGAAGCTTTCTTT
TRBJ1-4	NA	TRBV13	NA	CASSLGGGFIEKLFF	TGTGCCAGCAGCTTAGGCGGGGGGTTTATCGAAAAACTGTTTTTT
TRBJ1-1	TRBD1	TRBV13	NA	CASSTGQGSTEAFF	TGTGCCAGCAGCACGGGACAGGGATCCACTGAAGCTTTCTTT
TRBJ2-5	TRBD1	TRBV5-1	NA	CASSVGQGARETQYF	TGCGCCAGCAGCGTTGGACAGGGGGCGCGGGAGACCCAGTACTTC
TRBJ2-1	TRBD2	TRBV30	NA	CAWKLAGAVDEQFF	TGTGCCTGGAAACTAGCGGGAGCTGTCGATGAGCAGTTCTTC
TRBJ1-2	NA	TRBV30	NA	CAWSQGQNYGYTF	TGTGCCTGGAGTCAGGGCCAAAACTATGGCTACACCTTC
TRBJ2-2	NA	TRBV7-3	NA	CASSFSVTGELFF	TGTGCCAGCAGCTTTTCAGTTACCGGGGAGCTGTTTTTT
TRBJ1-2	NA	TRBV2	once	CASGVDMGDYGYTF	TGTGCCAGCGGTGTGGATATGGGAGACTATGGCTACACCTTC
TRBJ2-7	TRBD1	TRBV5-1	NA	CASSRRQGRTYEQYF	TGCGCCAGCAGCCGACGACAGGGGAGGACCTACGAGCAGTACTTC
TRBJ2-5	NA	TRBV5-6	NA	CASSLSWQGPAETQYF	TGTGCCAGCAGCTTGTCTTGGCAGGGGCCAGCAGAGACCCAGTACTTC
TRBJ2-3	TRBD2	TRBV9	NA	CASSVLSGRDPSTDTQYF	TGTGCCAGCAGCGTACTCAGCGGGAGGGACCCGTCCACAGATACGCAGTATTTT